The rows below give T cell receptor beta chains drawn from one sample of a study of T cells in tumors after PD-1 blockade. Clones were sequenced by immunoSEQ multiplex PCR, and TCRdb holds only the in-frame ones, with some missing. The repertoire holds 14,000 or so clones, about 84% seen once, with roughly 25% in the top ten. Sample: PBMCs, taken after anti-PD-1 treatment. The origin of the receptors is a human donor with basal cell carcinoma. CDR3s include the opening cysteine and the closing phenylalanine or tryptophan.

V: TRBV6-1
J: TRBJ2-3
CDR3: CASSEAAGTDTQYF

V: TRBV29-1
J: TRBJ1-4
CDR3: CSAGDRQGREKLFF

V: TRBV3-1/TRBV3-2
J: TRBJ1-1
CDR3: CASSQVVSTGLNTEAFF

V: TRBV24-1
J: TRBJ1-1
CDR3: CATRIAGRAEAFF

V: TRBV7-3
J: TRBJ1-6
CDR3: CASRSGNSPLHF

V: TRBV10-1
J: TRBJ1-5
CDR3: CASSDFNQPQHF

V: TRBV28
J: TRBJ1-6
CDR3: CASSLRGGLNSPLHF

V: TRBV19
J: TRBJ1-5
CDR3: CASSIYKEGTGNQPQHF

V: TRBV30
J: TRBJ2-4
CDR3: CAWSPGSSGNIQYF

V: TRBV6-5
J: TRBJ1-6
CDR3: CASQYIGEGSPLHF

V: TRBV6-5
J: TRBJ2-7
CDR3: CASREPGTGSYEQYF

V: TRBV5-4
J: TRBJ2-5
CDR3: CASSFQDRGRETQYF

V: TRBV5-1
J: TRBJ1-5
CDR3: CASSRDSSNQPQHF

V: TRBV6-5
J: TRBJ1-3
CDR3: CASSMRIGPGNTIYF

V: TRBV7-7
J: TRBJ2-3
CDR3: CASSLAAGGADTQYF

V: TRBV28
J: TRBJ1-5
CDR3: CASSQGTASNQPQHF

V: TRBV7-2
J: TRBJ1-2
CDR3: CASSLWERGGYTF

V: TRBV20-1
J: TRBJ2-7
CDR3: CSGGQMGEQYF

V: TRBV5-1
J: TRBJ2-5
CDR3: CASSLSLSDYLQETQYF

V: TRBV28
J: TRBJ1-2
CDR3: CASSLPVVGQGYTF

V: TRBV10-3
J: TRBJ2-1
CDR3: CAISERQGARSSYNEQFF

V: TRBV28
J: TRBJ2-5
CDR3: CASSSPGRETQYF

V: TRBV25-1
J: TRBJ1-3
CDR3: CASSGPPPVFSGNTIYF

V: TRBV10-1
J: TRBJ1-4
CDR3: CASSESTGNEKLFF

V: TRBV7-9
J: TRBJ2-7
CDR3: CASSLAASYEQYF

V: TRBV7-2
J: TRBJ2-5
CDR3: CASSLGGQETQYF

V: TRBV6-5
J: TRBJ1-3
CDR3: CATKGGVSGNTIYF

V: TRBV4-2
J: TRBJ2-2
CDR3: CASSQERQGGTGELFF

V: TRBV3-1/TRBV3-2
J: TRBJ2-3
CDR3: CASNQKLAGLGTDTQYF

V: TRBV2
J: TRBJ2-3
CDR3: CASRGTSGVTDTQYF